Below, 27 T cell receptor beta chains from the same sample are listed, as sequenced in a study of PD-1 blockade in classical Hodgkin lymphoma. Here immunoSEQ multiplex PCR was the method, and the copy in TCRdb shows in-frame clones only, minus some. The sample shows nearly 100,000 clones, over 70% of them seen only once. Each patient's relapse followed autologous stem cell transplantation, and brentuximab vedotin exposure varied. The material sequenced was peripheral blood mononuclear cells (PBMCs), taken at baseline. The receptors derive from a human donor with classical Hodgkin lymphoma.

The chain carries TRBV15 and TRBJ2-3; TRBD2 agrees at 11 bases. The V gene end was trimmed by 0 bases and the J gene end by 5 bases; junction bases not matched to a gene: 13. The germline V gene encodes CDR1 LNHNV and CDR2 YYDKDF (reference sequence). CDR3 length: 19 residues. The CDR3 region has the DNA TGTGCCACCAGCAGAGATCCCCCACTAGCGGGAGCCCGGGGAGATACGCAGTATTTT. Translated: CATSRDPPLAGARGDTQYF. Variable domain in full (rest from reference TRBV15 and TRBJ2-3): DAMVIQNPRYQVTQFGKPVTLSCSQTLNHNVMYWYQQKSSQAPKLLFHYYDKDFNNEADTPDNFQSRRPNTSFCFLDIRSPGLGDTAMYLCATSRDPPLAGARGDTQYFGPGTRLTVL.

The gene calls are TRBV5-5 and TRBJ1-3; no firm D call. Germline V gene lookup returns CDR1 SGHKS and CDR2 YYEKEE (reference sequence). The V end was cut by 0 bases, the J end by 3 bases, with 4 bases between. The CDR3 length is 13 residues. The CDR3 loop is CASSLEGGNTIYF. The CDR3 nucleotides read TGTGCCAGCAGCTTGGAGGGTGGAAACACCATATATTTT.

The chain couples TRBV11-2 to TRBJ2-3; the D is unclear. V lost 6 bases to trimming and J lost 6 bases, with 16 bases between them. The length of the CDR3 is 14 residues. Per germline, CDR1 SGHAT and CDR2 FQNNGV. CDR3 coding DNA: TGTGCCAGCAGGCCCTCCGGAGTCAGCGATACGCAGTATTTT. Translating it yields CASRPSGVSDTQYF.

The V call is TRBV12-5, the J call TRBJ2-1; 7 bases align to TRBD1. V lost 5 bases and J lost 2; bases outside the gene matches: 6. The germline CDR1 and CDR2 sequences are LGHNT and FRNRAP. CDR3 length: 15 amino acids. The CDR3 loop is CASGTGQVPYNEQFF. The CDR3 region has the DNA TGTGCTAGTGGTACCGGACAGGTCCCCTACAATGAGCAGTTCTTC.

The CDR3 coding sequence is TGTGCCAGCATCGGAACCTTCACAGATACGCAGTATTTT. It specifies CASIGTFTDTQYF. The V gene is TRBV28, the J gene TRBJ2-3; no clear D gene. Between the trimmed V and J ends, which lost 7 bases and 2 bases, there was a span of 10 bases. The CDR3 is 13 amino acids. CDR1 MDHEN and CDR2 SYDVKM come from the germline V gene.

The rearrangement joins TRBV6-5 to TRBJ1-1; TRBD1 matches at 7 bases. V shed 5 bases, J shed 4 bases, and the junction held 7 bases outside the gene matches. Germline loops: CDR1 MNHEY, CDR2 SVGAGI. The CDR3 runs 14 residues. CDR3 region: CASSHPGGRTEAFF. The CDR3 region has the DNA TGTGCCAGCAGTCATCCAGGGGGGCGCACTGAAGCTTTCTTT.

The chain combines TRBV27 with TRBJ2-7; 11 bases align to TRBD2. From germline, CDR1 is MNHEY and CDR2 SMNVEV (reference sequence). The CDR3 totals 16 residues. With 8 bases clipped from V and 0 bases from J, the junction kept 9 bases outside the gene matches. The CDR3 DNA sequence: TGTGCCAGCCGACACCGGACTAGCGGGCTCTCCTACGAGCAGTACTTC. Amino acids: CASRHRTSGLSYEQYF.

The V gene is TRBV5-1, the J gene TRBJ2-2, with 9 bases matching TRBD2. The CDR3 covers 16 residues. Looked up from germline, CDR1 is SGHRS and CDR2 is YFSETQ. Trimming took 3 bases from V and 2 from J; bases not matched to a gene: 5. Here the CDR3 reads CASSSLAGPNTGELFF. The CDR3 nucleotides are TGCGCCAGCAGCTCGCTAGCGGGACCTAACACCGGGGAGCTGTTTTTT.

V and J are TRBV4-2 and TRBJ2-1, with TRBD2 identical over 10 bases. The CDR3 is 18 amino acids. Germline V lookup: CDR1 LGHNA, CDR2 YNFKEQ. V lost 3 bases and J lost 7; bases outside the gene matches: 15. The CDR3 coding sequence is TGTGCCAGCAGCCAGGACCCGCCGGGAGCGGGAGGGGGGAATGAGCAGTTCTTC. Its protein is CASSQDPPGAGGGNEQFF.

The CDR3 spells CASSSLLAGPYNEQFF. DNA for the CDR3: TGCGCCAGCAGCTCCCTTCTAGCGGGACCGTACAATGAGCAGTTCTTC. The genes are TRBV5-1 and TRBJ2-1, with TRBD2 matching over 9 bases. The CDR3 runs 16 residues. CDR1 SGHRS and CDR2 YFSETQ come from the germline V gene. V was pared by 3 bases and J by 4 bases, with 8 bases of the junction left unmatched.

CDR3 nucleotide sequence: TGTGCCATCAGCCAGACAGGGGTGAACACTGAAGCTTTCTTT. It translates to CAISQTGVNTEAFF. The chain joins TRBV10-3 to TRBJ1-1; 8 bases agree with TRBD1. The CDR3 sequence is 14 residues long. Germline V gene sequence: CDR1 ENHRY, CDR2 SYGVKD. J gave up 0 bases and V 6 bases, and 3 bases lay outside the gene matches.

This chain links TRBV5-8 with TRBJ2-5; TRBD1 is a possible D gene (5 bases). The CDR3 has 14 residues. Looked up from germline, CDR1 is SGHTS and CDR2 is YDEGEE. Trimming stripped 0 bases from V and 3 bases from J, with 9 bases between. The CDR3 sequence: CASSLEGAKETQYF. The CDR3 coding sequence is TGTGCCAGCAGCTTGGAAGGGGCGAAAGAGACCCAGTACTTC.

V usage is TRBV5-1 and J usage is TRBJ2-7; 8 bases are a match to TRBD1. The germline V gene encodes CDR1 SGHRS and CDR2 YFSETQ. V dropped 3 bases and J dropped 0; count of bases not matched to a gene: 2. This CDR3 spans 14 amino acids. DNA of the CDR3: TGCGCCAGCAGCTCACAGGGGGGCTCCTACGAGCAGTACTTC. It codes for CASSSQGGSYEQYF.

This chain connects TRBV23-1 to TRBJ2-2; D gene uncertain. TRBV23-1 is filed as an ORF, its function uncertain. Trimming removed 0 bases from V and 1 base from J, with 15 bases in between. The CDR3 consists of 18 residues. The CDR3 protein is CASSQSPPVPLNTGELFF. The CDR3 DNA reads as TGCGCCAGCAGTCAATCTCCTCCCGTTCCTTTGAACACCGGGGAGCTGTTTTTT.

The gene calls are TRBV4-2 and TRBJ1-1; the D gene is possibly TRBD1 (6 bases). The CDR3 spans 15 residues. V lost 7 bases and J 1 base, leaving 16 bases between the germline ends. The germline V gene has CDR1 LGHNA and CDR2 YNFKEQ. CDR3 residues: CASTNQDRSNTEAFF. The CDR3 DNA sequence: TGTGCCAGCACCAACCAGGACAGATCGAACACTGAAGCTTTCTTT.

The sample holds a few counts of this clone. The chain has TRBV19 and TRBJ1-4, with 9 bases lining up with TRBD1. Germline V gene sequence: CDR1 LNHDA, CDR2 SQIVND (reference sequence). J was trimmed by 4 bases and V by 5 bases; bases with no gene match: 14. The CDR3 runs 18 residues. The CDR3 loop reads CASSGDRVGRGGNEKLFF. The CDR3 DNA reads as TGTGCCAGTAGTGGGGACAGGGTCGGCCGAGGAGGTAATGAAAAACTGTTTTTT.

Regarding this clone: The sample has other DNA sequences that encode this CDR3 too. The chain combines TRBV9 with TRBJ2-7, with 12 bases lining up with TRBD2. With 0 bases clipped from V and 4 bases from J, the junction kept 2 bases outside the gene matches. The germline V gene encodes CDR1 SGDLS and CDR2 YYNGEE. CDR3 length: 15 residues. This CDR3 is CASSVGLAGVYEQYF. The CDR3 DNA reads as TGTGCCAGCAGCGTAGGACTAGCGGGGGTTTACGAGCAGTACTTC. Based on the CDR3 plus reference TRBV9 and TRBJ2-7, the full variable domain is DSGVTQTPKHLITATGQRVTLRCSPRSGDLSVYWYQQSLDQGLQFLIQYYNGEERAKGNILERFSAQQFPDLHSELNLSSLELGDSALYFCASSVGLAGVYEQYFGPGTRLTVT.

V gene TRBV6-1 combines with J gene TRBJ2-7; TRBD1 aligns across 7 bases. CDR3 size: 15 residues. The germline V gene encodes CDR1 MNHNS and CDR2 SASEGT. Losses at the gene ends were 6 bases for V and 1 base for J; bases not matched to a gene: 9. The CDR3 DNA reads TGTGCCAGCAGGGGGCCCAGGACAGGATCCTACGAGCAGTACTTC. As protein: CASRGPRTGSYEQYF.

This clone was counted once. The CDR3 nucleotides are TGTGCCAGCAGCTTAGTAGGACGGAACTATGGCTACACCTTC. Its protein is CASSLVGRNYGYTF. The V and J genes are TRBV7-2 and TRBJ1-2; no clear D gene. The CDR3 extends over 14 amino acids. The germline V gene has CDR1 SGHTA and CDR2 FQGNSA. Trimming cost V 1 base and J 2 bases, with 8 bases left between them.

The chain is built from TRBV5-6 and TRBJ2-5, with 10 nucleotides matching TRBD2. Matching the DNA end better, TRBJ2-7 makes the J call doubtful. Germline lookup yields CDR1 SGHDT and CDR2 YYEEEE. The CDR3 runs 14 residues. CDR3 residues: CASSRSGRASEQYF. In DNA form, the CDR3 reads TGTGCCAGCAGCAGGAGCGGGAGGGCCAGCGAGCAGTACTTC.

DNA of the CDR3: TGTGCCTCACGCGGGCCAGGGGGGATTGAGACCCAGTACTTC. Translated: CASRGPGGIETQYF. V and J are TRBV28 and TRBJ2-5; a weak D match, TRBD1 (7 bases). Germline CDR1 reads MDHEN; CDR2 reads SYDVKM. This CDR3 is built from 14 residues. Between the trimmed V and J ends, which lost 11 bases and 5 bases, there was a span of 21 bases.

The chain employs TRBV7-2 and TRBJ2-2; 12 bases are a match to TRBD2. This CDR3 spans 16 amino acids. The trim removed 6 bases at V and 7 bases at J, leaving 9 bases unmatched. Germline V gene sequence: CDR1 SGHTA, CDR2 FQGNSA. CDR3 nucleotides: TGTGCCAGCAGGTTCTCTAGCGGGAGGGCAAGCGGGGAGCTGTTTTTT. This sequence encodes CASRFSSGRASGELFF. The full variable domain, completed using reference TRBV7-2 and TRBJ2-2, is GAGVSQSPSNKVTEKGKDVELRCDPISGHTALYWYRQSLGQGLEFLIYFQGNSAPDKSGLPSDRFSAERTGGSVSTLTIQRTQQEDSAVYLCASRFSSGRASGELFFGEGSRLTVL.

The V gene is TRBV18, the J gene TRBJ2-7; the D gene is possibly TRBD2 (5 bases). Germline V lookup: CDR1 KGHSH, CDR2 LQKENI. Trimming removed 5 bases from V and 6 bases from J, with 8 bases in between. There are 11 residues in the CDR3. The CDR3: CASSSGSEQYF. CDR3 DNA: TGTGCCAGCTCATCTGGGAGCGAGCAGTACTTC.

The rearrangement uses TRBV14 and TRBJ1-1; a possible D gene is TRBD1 (5 bases). The CDR3 has 13 amino acids. The germline V and J ends were trimmed by 8 bases and 0 bases, with 10 bases remaining between them. Germline V gives CDR1 SGHDN, CDR2 FVKESK. CDR3 region: CASRGGMNTEAFF. In nucleotides, the CDR3 is TGTGCCAGCCGGGGCGGGATGAACACTGAAGCTTTCTTT.

The gene calls are TRBV30 and TRBJ2-1; 9 nucleotides agree with TRBD2. Looked up from germline, CDR1 is GTSNPN and CDR2 is SVGIG (reference sequence). The CDR3 contains 13 residues. V lost 1 base and J lost 15; bases outside the gene matches: 10. This CDR3 reads CAWSASAGGVTFF. CDR3 sequence (DNA): TGTGCCTGGAGTGCCTCTGCGGGGGGGGTAACGTTCTTC.

Only a few counts were recorded for this clone. This sequence joins TRBV25-1 and TRBJ1-1; D is unclear. CDR3 size: 15 residues. V was shortened by 3 bases and J by 0 bases, with 11 bases between the two germline ends. CDR1 and CDR2 from the germline V gene are MGHDK and SYGVNS. The CDR3 DNA reads as TGTGCCAGCAGTGACGGTAACATCATGAACACTGAAGCTTTCTTT. Its translation: CASSDGNIMNTEAFF.

The chain carries TRBV5-1 and TRBJ1-1; TRBD1 matches at 7 bases. Germline CDR1 is SGHRS and CDR2 is YFSETQ. With V trimmed by 4 bases and J by 4 bases, 4 bases remained unmatched. The CDR3 loop spans 13 amino acids. CDR3 sequence reads: CASSPGGTTEAFF. As DNA, the CDR3 is TGCGCCAGCAGCCCAGGGGGGACCACTGAAGCTTTCTTT.